The 15 T cell receptor beta chains given below trace back to one sample, sequenced in a study of cytomegalovirus exposure and HLA in healthy donors. The primer mix had 60 Vbeta and 13 Jbeta primers. Here immunoSEQ multiplex PCR was the method, and the copy in TCRdb shows in-frame clones only, minus some. The sample contains about 170,000 clones, around 75% of which appear only once. Specimen: PBMCs. The origin of the receptors is a woman in her fifties or sixties in good health and CMV-seropositive.

With regard to this clone: This same CDR3 is encoded by further DNA sequences in the sample. The rearrangement links TRBV5-1 to TRBJ1-5; D call uncertain. The CDR3 length is 15 residues. V gave up 0 bases and J gave up 0 bases, with 7 bases separating them. Germline V gene sequence: CDR1 SGHRS, CDR2 YFSETQ. The CDR3 is CASSLGGNSNQPQHF. The CDR3 nucleotides are TGCGCCAGCAGCTTGGGAGGAAATAGCAATCAGCCCCAGCATTTT.

This clone was counted only a few times. This chain's CDR3 is CASSFTPSGEQYF. In nucleotides, the CDR3 is TGTGCCAGCAGCTTCACCCCCTCCGGCGAGCAGTACTTC. The gene calls are TRBV11-2 and TRBJ2-7; D not certain. The CDR3 covers 13 residues. Germline-derived CDR1 and CDR2 are SGHAT and FQNNGV. Trimming took off 3 bases at V and 6 bases at J, with 12 bases between the two ends.

J is TRBJ1-5 and V is TRBV6-5; 7 bases fit TRBD1. Germline V gene lookup returns CDR1 MNHEY and CDR2 SVGAGI. This CDR3 comprises 15 residues. After removal of 2 bases from V and 3 bases from J, the junction contained 4 bases not matched to a gene. Written as DNA, the CDR3 is TGTGCCAGCAGTTACGCTCAGGGGGTCAATCAGCCCCAGCATTTT. It encodes CASSYAQGVNQPQHF.

A few counts support this clone. The CDR3 DNA reads as TGCGCCAGCAGCTTCCAGACTAGCGGGGGGGCCGGAGAGACCCAGTACTTC. Translated, it gives CASSFQTSGGAGETQYF. V usage is TRBV5-1 and J usage is TRBJ2-5, with 14 bases aligning to TRBD2. J lost 4 bases, V lost 2 bases, and 7 bases had no gene match. This CDR3 is 17 amino acids long. CDR1 is SGHRS, CDR2 YFSETQ, per germline.

The rearrangement links TRBV5-6 to TRBJ1-4; D is unclear. The V end was cut by 4 bases, the J end by 0 bases, with 10 bases between. CDR3 length equals 15 residues. Germline CDR1 SGHDT, CDR2 YYEEEE. CDR3 DNA: TGTGCCAGCAGCCCGACGGGTGCAACTAATGAAAAACTGTTTTTT. Translated: CASSPTGATNEKLFF.

This chain uses TRBV5-4 with TRBJ2-3; D unresolved. V lost 3 bases and J lost 0, with 8 bases in between. This CDR3 has 14 amino acids. Germline V gene data show CDR1 as SGHNT and CDR2 as YYREEE (reference sequence). The CDR3 DNA reads as TGTGCCAGCAGCTCAACTCTCAGCACAGATACGCAGTATTTT. It encodes CASSSTLSTDTQYF.

CDR3 sequence reads: CASSLRSRTEAFF. In DNA form, the CDR3 reads TGTGCCAGCAGCTTAAGATCACGGACAGAAGCTTTCTTT. The V gene is TRBV7-2, the J gene TRBJ1-1, with a tentative D call TRBD1 (5 bases). The germline V gene encodes CDR1 SGHTA and CDR2 FQGNSA. The CDR3 has 13 amino acids. Trimming took 2 bases from V and 8 from J, leaving 12 bases between them.

The chain has TRBV6-1 and TRBJ2-2; 9 bases agree with TRBD2. This CDR3 is built from 15 residues. The J segment lost 3 bases and the V segment lost 5 bases, leaving 4 bases of the junction unmatched. Per the germline V gene, CDR1 is MNHNS and CDR2 is SASEGT. The CDR3 sequence: CASSSSGGDTGELFF. CDR3 coding DNA: TGTGCCAGCAGTAGTAGCGGGGGAGACACCGGGGAGCTGTTTTTT.

J is TRBJ1-1 and V is TRBV5-1; no clear D. The CDR3 runs 15 residues. The V end lost 4 bases, the J end lost 4 bases, and 17 bases lay between the germline ends. CDR1 and CDR2 (germline): SGHRS, YFSETQ. The CDR3 sequence: CASSSTRGSGTEAFF. For the CDR3, the DNA is TGCGCCAGCAGCAGTACGAGAGGAAGTGGCACTGAAGCTTTCTTT.

J is TRBJ1-3 and V is TRBV30, with 8 bases fitting TRBD1. V lost 4 bases, J lost 3 bases, and 8 bases stayed unmatched. The CDR3 is 15 residues long. Per germline, CDR1 GTSNPN and CDR2 SVGIG (reference sequence). In nucleotides, the CDR3 is TGTGCCTGGAACCTGGACAGGGTGGGTGGAAACACCATATATTTT. Its translation: CAWNLDRVGGNTIYF.

The gene calls are TRBV30 and TRBJ1-2; D is perhaps TRBD1 (6 bases). There are 15 residues in the CDR3. V lost 0 bases to trimming and J lost 0 bases, with 11 bases between them. Germline V gene data show CDR1 as GTSNPN and CDR2 as SVGIG (reference sequence). CDR3 sequence: CAWSVLEGANYGYTF. In DNA, the CDR3 is TGTGCCTGGAGTGTTTTAGAGGGGGCTAACTATGGCTACACCTTC.

The CDR3, as DNA: TGTGCCAGCAGCTTGGAGGGAGCCCAAGAGACCCAGTACTTC. Protein: CASSLEGAQETQYF. The rearrangement uses TRBV5-4 and TRBJ2-5, with D possibly matching TRBD2 (5 bases). Trimming pared 0 bases from V and 1 base from J, leaving 7 bases between. CDR3 length: 14 amino acids. Germline V gene sequence: CDR1 SGHNT, CDR2 YYREEE (reference sequence).

The chain carries TRBV19 and TRBJ1-2; D uncertain. This CDR3 comprises 13 residues. The germline gives CDR1 LNHDA, CDR2 SQIVND (reference sequence). V was pared by 8 bases and J by 8 bases, with 18 bases between. This CDR3 reads CASADQGRRGYTF. The CDR3 DNA reads TGTGCCAGTGCCGACCAAGGCCGCAGGGGCTACACCTTC.

The gene calls are TRBV7-9 and TRBJ1-1; 8 bases match TRBD1. Germline CDR1 is SEHNR and CDR2 is FQNEAQ (reference sequence). With 5 bases clipped from V and 0 bases from J, the junction kept 11 bases outside the gene matches. This CDR3 region has 17 residues. For the CDR3, the DNA is TGTGCCAGCAGCCCACCAGGACAGGGAAAGGTGAACACTGAAGCTTTCTTT. Amino acid sequence: CASSPPGQGKVNTEAFF.

The chain employs TRBV2 and TRBJ1-3; D possibly corresponds to TRBD1 (6 bases). This CDR3 has 14 residues. V lost 4 bases to trimming and J lost 6 bases, with 13 bases between them. Germline-derived CDR1 and CDR2 are SNHLY and FYNNEI. This chain's CDR3 is CASSVRGTANTIYF. The CDR3, as DNA: TGTGCCAGCAGTGTGAGGGGGACCGCAAACACCATATATTTT.